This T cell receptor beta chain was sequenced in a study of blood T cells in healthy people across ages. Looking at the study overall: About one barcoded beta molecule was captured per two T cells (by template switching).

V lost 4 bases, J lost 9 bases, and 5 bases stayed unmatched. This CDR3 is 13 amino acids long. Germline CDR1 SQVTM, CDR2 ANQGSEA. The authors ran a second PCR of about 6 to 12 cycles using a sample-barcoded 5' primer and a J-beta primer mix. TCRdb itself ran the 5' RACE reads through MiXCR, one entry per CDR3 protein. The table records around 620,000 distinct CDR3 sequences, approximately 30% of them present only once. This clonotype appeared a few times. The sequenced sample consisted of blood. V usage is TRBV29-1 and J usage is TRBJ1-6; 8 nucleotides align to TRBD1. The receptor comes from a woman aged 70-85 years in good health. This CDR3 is CSVVDRVGSPLHF. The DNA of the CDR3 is TGCAGCGTTGTGGACAGGGTTGGTTCACCCCTCCACTTT.